This T cell receptor beta chain was observed in a study of OX40 agonist ivuxolimab in advanced cancers. Study background: Of mixed ages from about 23 to 79 and averaging roughly 66 years, the group was about 80% male. Study-level findings and limits: By week 6 at 0.1 to 3.0 mg/kg, blood CD4+ and CD8+ T cells had expanded clonally. The antigens recognized by the expanded peripheral T cells, that is their antigen specificity, were not determined.

It was autoimmune disease history or systemic immunosuppression that excluded patients. This clone was seen only once. Its antigen is unidentified. The V gene lost 6 bases and the J gene lost 4 bases, with 22 bases spanning the gap. From germline, CDR1 is MNHEY and CDR2 SMNVEV (reference sequence). The CDR3 extends over 16 amino acids. Profiling relied on immunoSEQ multiplex PCR, and the TCRdb table lists in-frame clones only, not all of them. The table has some 67,000 clones, 88% seen once; the top ten hold less than 0.65%. The sample in question was CD4+ or CD8+ T cells sorted from blood, obtained in a trial of the OX40 agonist ivuxolimab. The TCR comes from an adult with an advanced solid tumor such as melanoma, head and neck, liver or kidney cancer. The chain joins TRBV27 to TRBJ2-7; D could derive from TRBD1 or TRBD2 (7 bases each). The CDR3 spells CASSSGWQGGIYEQYF. For the CDR3, the DNA is TGTGCCAGCAGCAGCGGGTGGCAGGGGGGGATATACGAGCAGTACTTC.